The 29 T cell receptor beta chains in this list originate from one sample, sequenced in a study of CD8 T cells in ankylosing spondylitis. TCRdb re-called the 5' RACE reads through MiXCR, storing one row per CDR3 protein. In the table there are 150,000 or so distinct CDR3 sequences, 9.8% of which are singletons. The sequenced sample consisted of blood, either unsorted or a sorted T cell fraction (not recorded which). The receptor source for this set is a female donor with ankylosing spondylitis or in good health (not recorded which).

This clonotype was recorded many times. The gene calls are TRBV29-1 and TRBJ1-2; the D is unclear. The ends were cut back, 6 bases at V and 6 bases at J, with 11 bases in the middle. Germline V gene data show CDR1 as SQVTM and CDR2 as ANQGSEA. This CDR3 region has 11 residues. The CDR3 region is CSVGFGDGYTF. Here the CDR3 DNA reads TGCAGCGTGGGGTTCGGGGATGGCTACACCTTC.

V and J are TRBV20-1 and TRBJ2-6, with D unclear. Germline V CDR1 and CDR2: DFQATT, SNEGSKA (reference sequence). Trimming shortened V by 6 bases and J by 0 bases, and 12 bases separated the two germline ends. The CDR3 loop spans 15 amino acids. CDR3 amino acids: CSAARPNSGANVLTF. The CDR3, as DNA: TGCAGTGCGGCTAGACCGAACTCTGGGGCCAACGTCCTGACTTTC.

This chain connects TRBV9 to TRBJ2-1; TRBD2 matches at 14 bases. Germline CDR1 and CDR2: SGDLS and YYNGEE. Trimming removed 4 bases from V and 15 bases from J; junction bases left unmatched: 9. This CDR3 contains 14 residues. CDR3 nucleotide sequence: TGTGCCAGCAGCCCTGGACTAGCGGGAGGCGAGGGGTTCTTC. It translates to CASSPGLAGGEGFF.

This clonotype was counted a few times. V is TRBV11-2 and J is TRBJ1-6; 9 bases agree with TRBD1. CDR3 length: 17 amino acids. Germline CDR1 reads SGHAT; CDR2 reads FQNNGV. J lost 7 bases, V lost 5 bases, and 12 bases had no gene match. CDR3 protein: CASSPKGGQGVNSPLHF. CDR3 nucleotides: TGTGCCAGCAGCCCAAAGGGGGGACAGGGTGTCAATTCACCCCTCCACTTT.

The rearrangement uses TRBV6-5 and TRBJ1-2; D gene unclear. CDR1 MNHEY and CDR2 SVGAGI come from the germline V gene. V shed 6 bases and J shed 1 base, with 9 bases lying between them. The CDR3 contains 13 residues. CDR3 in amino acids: CASSLSRNYGYTF. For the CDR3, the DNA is TGTGCCAGCAGCCTATCACGTAACTATGGCTACACCTTC.

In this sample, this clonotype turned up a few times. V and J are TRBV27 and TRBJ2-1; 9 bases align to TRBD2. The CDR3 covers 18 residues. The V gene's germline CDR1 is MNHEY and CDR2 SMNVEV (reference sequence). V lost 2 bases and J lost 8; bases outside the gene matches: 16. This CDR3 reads CASSLTATPSREGHEQFF. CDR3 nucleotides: TGTGCCAGCAGTTTAACTGCGACCCCATCGCGGGAGGGACATGAGCAGTTCTTC.

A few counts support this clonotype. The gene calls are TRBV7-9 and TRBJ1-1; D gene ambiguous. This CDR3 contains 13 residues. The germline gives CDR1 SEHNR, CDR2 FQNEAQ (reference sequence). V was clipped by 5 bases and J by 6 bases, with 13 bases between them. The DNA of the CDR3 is TGTGCCAGCAGCCCATCGGGTACCCCTGAAGCTTTCTTT. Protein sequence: CASSPSGTPEAFF.

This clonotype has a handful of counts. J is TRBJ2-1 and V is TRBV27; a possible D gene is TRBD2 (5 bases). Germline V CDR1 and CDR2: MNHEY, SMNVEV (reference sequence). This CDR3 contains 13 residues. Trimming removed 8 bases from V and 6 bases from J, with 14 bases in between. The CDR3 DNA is TGTGCCAGCGCCGGACTGGGCCCCAATGAGCAGTTCTTC. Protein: CASAGLGPNEQFF.

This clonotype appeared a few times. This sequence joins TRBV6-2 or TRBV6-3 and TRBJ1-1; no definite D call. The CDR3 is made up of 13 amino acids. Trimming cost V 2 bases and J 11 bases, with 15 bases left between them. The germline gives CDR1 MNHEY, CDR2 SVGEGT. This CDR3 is CASSYVPPFGAFF. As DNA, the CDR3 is TGTGCCAGCAGTTACGTACCTCCTTTCGGGGCTTTCTTT.

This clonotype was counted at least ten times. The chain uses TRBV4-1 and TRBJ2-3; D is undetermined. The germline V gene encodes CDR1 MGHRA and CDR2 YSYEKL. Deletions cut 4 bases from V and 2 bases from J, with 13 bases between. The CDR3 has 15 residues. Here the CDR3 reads CASSPMGSLTDTQYF. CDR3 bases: TGCGCCAGCAGCCCTATGGGCAGTCTCACAGATACGCAGTATTTT.

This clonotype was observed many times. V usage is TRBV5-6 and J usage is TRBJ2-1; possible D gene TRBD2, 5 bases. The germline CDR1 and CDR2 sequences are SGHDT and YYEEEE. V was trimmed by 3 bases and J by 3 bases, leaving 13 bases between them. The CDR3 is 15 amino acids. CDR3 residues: CASSWRWYGYNEQFF. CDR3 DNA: TGTGCCAGCAGCTGGAGGTGGTATGGCTACAATGAGCAGTTCTTC. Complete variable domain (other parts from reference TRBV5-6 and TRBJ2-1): DAGVTQSPTHLIKTRGQQVTLRCSPKSGHDTVSWYQQALGQGPQFIFQYYEEEERQRGNFPDRFSGHQFPNYSSELNVNALLLGDSALYLCASSWRWYGYNEQFFGPGTRLTVL.

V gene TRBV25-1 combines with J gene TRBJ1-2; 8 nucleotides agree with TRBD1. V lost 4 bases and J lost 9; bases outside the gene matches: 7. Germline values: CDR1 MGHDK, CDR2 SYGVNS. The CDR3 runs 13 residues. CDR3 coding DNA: TGTGCCAGCAGTGCGGGACAGGATTCAAGCTACACCTTC. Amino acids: CASSAGQDSSYTF.

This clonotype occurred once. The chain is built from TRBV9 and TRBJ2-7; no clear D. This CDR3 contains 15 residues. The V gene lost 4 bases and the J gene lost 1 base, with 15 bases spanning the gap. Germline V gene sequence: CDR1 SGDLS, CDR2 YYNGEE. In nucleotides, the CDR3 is TGTGCCAGCAGCTTAGGGCGCGATGGATCCTACGAGCAGTACTTC. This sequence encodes CASSLGRDGSYEQYF.

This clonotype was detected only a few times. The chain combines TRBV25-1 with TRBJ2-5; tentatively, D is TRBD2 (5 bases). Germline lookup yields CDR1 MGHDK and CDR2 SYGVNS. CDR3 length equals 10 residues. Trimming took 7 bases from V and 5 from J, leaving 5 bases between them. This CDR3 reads CASTGETQYF. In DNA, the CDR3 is TGTGCCAGCACGGGGGAGACCCAGTACTTC.

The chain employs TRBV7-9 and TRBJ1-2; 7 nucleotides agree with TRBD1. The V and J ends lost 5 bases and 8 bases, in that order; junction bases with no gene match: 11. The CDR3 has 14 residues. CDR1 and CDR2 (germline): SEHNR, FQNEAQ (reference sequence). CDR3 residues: CASSPGTDFWGYTF. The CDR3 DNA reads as TGTGCCAGCAGCCCCGGGACAGACTTTTGGGGCTACACCTTC. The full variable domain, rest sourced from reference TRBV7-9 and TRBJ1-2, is DTGVSQNPRHKITKRGQNVTFRCDPISEHNRLYWYRQTLGQGPEFLTYFQNEAQLEKSRLLSDRFSAERPKGSFSTLEIQRTEQGDSAMYLCASSPGTDFWGYTFGSGTRLTVV.

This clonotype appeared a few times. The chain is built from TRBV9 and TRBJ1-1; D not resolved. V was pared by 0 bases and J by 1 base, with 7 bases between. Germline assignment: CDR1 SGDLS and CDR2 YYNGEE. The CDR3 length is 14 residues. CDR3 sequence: CASSVAGQNTEAFF. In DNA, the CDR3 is TGTGCCAGCAGCGTAGCCGGCCAGAACACTGAAGCTTTCTTT.

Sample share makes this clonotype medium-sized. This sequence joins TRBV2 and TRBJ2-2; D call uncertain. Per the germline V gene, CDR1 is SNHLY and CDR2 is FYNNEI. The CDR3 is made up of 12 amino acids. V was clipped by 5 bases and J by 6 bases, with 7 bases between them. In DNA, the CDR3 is TGTGCCAGCAGTCCTGGTTCCGGGGAGCTGTTTTTT. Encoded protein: CASSPGSGELFF.

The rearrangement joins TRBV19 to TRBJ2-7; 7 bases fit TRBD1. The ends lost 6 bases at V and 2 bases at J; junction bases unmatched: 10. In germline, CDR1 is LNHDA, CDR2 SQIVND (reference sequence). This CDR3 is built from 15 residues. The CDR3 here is CASSLGTAAPYEQYF. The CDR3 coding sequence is TGTGCCAGTAGCCTGGGGACAGCGGCCCCCTACGAGCAGTACTTC.

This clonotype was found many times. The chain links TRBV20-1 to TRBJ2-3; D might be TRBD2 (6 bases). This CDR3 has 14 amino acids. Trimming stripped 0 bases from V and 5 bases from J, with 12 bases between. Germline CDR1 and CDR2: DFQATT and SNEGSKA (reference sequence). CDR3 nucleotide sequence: TGCAGTGCTAGAGAGGGGGGAGCGGGAGATACGCAGTATTTT. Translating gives CSAREGGAGDTQYF.

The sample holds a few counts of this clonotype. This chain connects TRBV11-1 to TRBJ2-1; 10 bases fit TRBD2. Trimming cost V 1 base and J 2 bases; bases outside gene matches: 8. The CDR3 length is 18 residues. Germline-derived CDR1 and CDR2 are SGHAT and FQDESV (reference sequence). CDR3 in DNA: TGTGCCAGCAGCTTAGTTACTAGCGGGAAGGGCCCCTACAATGAGCAGTTCTTC. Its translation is CASSLVTSGKGPYNEQFF.

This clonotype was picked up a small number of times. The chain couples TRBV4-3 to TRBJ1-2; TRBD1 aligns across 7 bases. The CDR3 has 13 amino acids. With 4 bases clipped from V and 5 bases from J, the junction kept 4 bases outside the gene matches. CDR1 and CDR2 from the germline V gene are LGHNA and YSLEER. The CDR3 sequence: CASSPDRSYGYTF. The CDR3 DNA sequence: TGCGCCAGCAGCCCGGACAGGTCATATGGCTACACCTTC.

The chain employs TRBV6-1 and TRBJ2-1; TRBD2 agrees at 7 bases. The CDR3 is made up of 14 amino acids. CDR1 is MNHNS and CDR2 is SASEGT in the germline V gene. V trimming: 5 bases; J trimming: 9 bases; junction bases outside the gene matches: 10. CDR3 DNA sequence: TGTGCCAGCAGTCCGGGGGGTAGTTCTAGTGAGCAGTTCTTC. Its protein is CASSPGGSSSEQFF.

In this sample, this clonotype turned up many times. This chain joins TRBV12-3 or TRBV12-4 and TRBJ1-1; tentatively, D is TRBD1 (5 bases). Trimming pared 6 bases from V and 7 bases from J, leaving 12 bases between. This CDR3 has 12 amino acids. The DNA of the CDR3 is TGTGCCAGCAGCCTGGGACCGCATGAAGCTTTCTTT. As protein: CASSLGPHEAFF.

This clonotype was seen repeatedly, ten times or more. The CDR3 DNA reads TGTGCCAGCATGACGAAAGTAGGAGAGACCCAGTACTTC. Its protein product is CASMTKVGETQYF. V is TRBV7-9 and J is TRBJ2-5; D gene uncertain. CDR1 is SEHNR, CDR2 FQNEAQ, per germline (reference sequence). The V and J ends lost 7 bases and 4 bases respectively, with 13 bases between them. The CDR3 covers 13 residues.

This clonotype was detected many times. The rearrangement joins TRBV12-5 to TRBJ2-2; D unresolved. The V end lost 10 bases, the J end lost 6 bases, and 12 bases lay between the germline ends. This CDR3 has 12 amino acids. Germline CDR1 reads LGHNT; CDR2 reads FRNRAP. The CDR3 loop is CATRQGPGELFF. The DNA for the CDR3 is TGTGCTACCAGGCAAGGGCCCGGGGAGCTGTTTTTT.

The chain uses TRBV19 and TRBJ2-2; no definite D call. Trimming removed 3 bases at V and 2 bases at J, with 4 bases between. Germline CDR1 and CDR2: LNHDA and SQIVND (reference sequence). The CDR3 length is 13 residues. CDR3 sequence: CASSIGNTGELFF. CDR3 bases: TGTGCCAGTAGTATCGGTAACACCGGGGAGCTGTTTTTT.

CDR3 DNA: TGTGCCAGCAGTTTAGTTGGGGGATGGGATAATTCACCCCTCCACTTT. Encoded protein: CASSLVGGWDNSPLHF. The rearrangement uses TRBV27 and TRBJ1-6; perhaps TRBD1 as D (5 bases). The CDR3 sequence is 16 residues long. The ends were cut back, 2 bases at V and 5 bases at J, with 13 bases in the middle. Per germline, CDR1 MNHEY and CDR2 SMNVEV (reference sequence).

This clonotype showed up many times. The CDR3 region is CASSQQQGTYNEQFF. CDR3 nucleotides: TGCGCCAGCAGCCAACAGCAGGGCACCTACAATGAGCAGTTCTTC. The chain carries TRBV4-3 and TRBJ2-1; D possibly corresponds to TRBD1 (5 bases). Trimming left V 2 bases short and J 2 bases short, with 10 bases between. The CDR3 has 15 residues. Germline values: CDR1 LGHNA, CDR2 YSLEER.

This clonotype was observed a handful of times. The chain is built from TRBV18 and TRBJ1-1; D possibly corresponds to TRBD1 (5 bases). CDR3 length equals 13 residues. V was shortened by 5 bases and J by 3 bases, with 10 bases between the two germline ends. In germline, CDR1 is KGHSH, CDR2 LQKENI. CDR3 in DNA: TGTGCCAGCTCAATGGGGGTCGACACTGAAGCTTTCTTT. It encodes CASSMGVDTEAFF.